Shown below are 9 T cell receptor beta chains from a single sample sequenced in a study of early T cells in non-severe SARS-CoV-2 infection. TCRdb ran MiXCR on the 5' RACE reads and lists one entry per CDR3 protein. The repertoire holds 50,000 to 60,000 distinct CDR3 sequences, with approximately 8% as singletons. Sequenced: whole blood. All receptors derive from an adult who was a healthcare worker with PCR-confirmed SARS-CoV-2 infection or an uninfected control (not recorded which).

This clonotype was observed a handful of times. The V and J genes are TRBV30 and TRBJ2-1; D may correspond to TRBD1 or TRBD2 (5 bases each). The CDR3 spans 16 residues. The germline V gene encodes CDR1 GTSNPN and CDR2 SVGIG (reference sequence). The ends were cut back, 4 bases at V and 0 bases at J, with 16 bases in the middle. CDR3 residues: CAWTSRDLSSYNEQFF. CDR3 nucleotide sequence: TGTGCCTGGACTAGCCGGGACCTGAGCTCCTACAATGAGCAGTTCTTC.

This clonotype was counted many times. CDR3 nucleotides: TGTGCCAGCAGCTTAGATCGGCGTAGCACAGATACGCAGTATTTT. Protein sequence: CASSLDRRSTDTQYF. The chain uses TRBV11-2 and TRBJ2-3; D is ambiguous. The ends were cut back, 0 bases at V and 0 bases at J, with 7 bases in the middle. From germline, CDR1 is SGHAT and CDR2 FQNNGV. The CDR3 sequence is 15 residues long.

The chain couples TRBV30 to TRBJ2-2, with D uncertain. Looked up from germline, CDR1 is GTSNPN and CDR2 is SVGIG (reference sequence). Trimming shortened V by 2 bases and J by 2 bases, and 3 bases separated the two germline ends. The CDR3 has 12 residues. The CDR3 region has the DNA TGTGCCTGGAGTCGAAACACCGGGGAGCTGTTTTTT. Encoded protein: CAWSRNTGELFF.

In DNA, the CDR3 is TGCAGTGCTAGAGATAGGGGACTTAGAGAGACCCAGTACTTC. This gives the protein CSARDRGLRETQYF. J is TRBJ2-5 and V is TRBV20-1, with TRBD2 as a possible D gene (6 bases). This CDR3 has 14 residues. Deletions cut 0 bases from V and 4 bases from J, with 12 bases between. Germline loops: CDR1 DFQATT, CDR2 SNEGSKA (reference sequence).

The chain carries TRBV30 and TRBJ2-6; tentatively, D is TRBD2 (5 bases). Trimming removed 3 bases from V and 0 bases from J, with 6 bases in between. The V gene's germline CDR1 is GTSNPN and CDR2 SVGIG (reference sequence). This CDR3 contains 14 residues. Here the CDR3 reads CAWSRGSGANVLTF. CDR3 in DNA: TGTGCCTGGAGCCGGGGCTCTGGGGCCAACGTCCTGACTTTC.

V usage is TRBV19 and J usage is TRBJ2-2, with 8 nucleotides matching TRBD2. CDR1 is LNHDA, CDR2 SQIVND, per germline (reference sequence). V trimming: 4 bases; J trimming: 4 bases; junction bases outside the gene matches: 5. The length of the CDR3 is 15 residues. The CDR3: CASSTRTSPTGELFF. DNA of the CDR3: TGTGCCAGTAGTACTCGGACTAGCCCCACCGGGGAGCTGTTTTTT.

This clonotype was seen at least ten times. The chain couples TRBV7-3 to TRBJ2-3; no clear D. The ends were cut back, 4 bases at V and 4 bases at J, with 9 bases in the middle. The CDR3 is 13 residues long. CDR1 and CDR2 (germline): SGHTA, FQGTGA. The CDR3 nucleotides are TGTGCCAGCAGCTCCGAGTTGGCAGATACGCAGTATTTT. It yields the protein CASSSELADTQYF. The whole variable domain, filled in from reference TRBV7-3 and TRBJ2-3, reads GAGVSQTPSNKVTEKGKYVELRCDPISGHTALYWYRQSLGQGPEFLIYFQGTGAADDSGLPNDRFFAVRPEGSVSTLKIQRTERGDSAVYLCASSSELADTQYFGPGTRLTVL.

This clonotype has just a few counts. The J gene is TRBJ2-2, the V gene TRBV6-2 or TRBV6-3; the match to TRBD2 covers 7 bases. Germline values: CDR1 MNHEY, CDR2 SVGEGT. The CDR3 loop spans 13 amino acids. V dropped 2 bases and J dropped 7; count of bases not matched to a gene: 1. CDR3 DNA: TGTGCCAGCAGTTACGGCGGGAGCGGGGAGCTGTTTTTT. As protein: CASSYGGSGELFF.

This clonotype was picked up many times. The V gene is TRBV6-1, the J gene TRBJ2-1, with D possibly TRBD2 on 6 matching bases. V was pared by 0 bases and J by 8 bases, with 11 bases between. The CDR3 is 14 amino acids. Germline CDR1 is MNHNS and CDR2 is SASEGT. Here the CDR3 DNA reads TGTGCCAGCAGTGAAGCGCGGGACTCGGATGAGCAGTTCTTC. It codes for CASSEARDSDEQFF.